What follows are 20 T cell receptor beta chains derived from one specimen sequenced in a study of monozygotic twins with inflammatory bowel disease (dated 2019 in TCRdb). The library came from 5' RACE. The sequencer listed for this sample is Illumina HiSeq 2500. After TCRdb reprocessed the reads, each CDR3 protein sequence was kept as one row, without DNA. This sample's records show about 300,000 distinct CDR3 sequences. Of the sample, 5.6% falls within the top ten clones. Sequencing was done on a sample of blood. The source is a human donor with ulcerative colitis or Crohn's disease, or a healthy co-twin of an affected twin (not recorded which).

The chain recombines TRBV29-1 with TRBJ1-4. The CDR3 extends over 12 amino acids. Germline V gives CDR1 SQVTM, CDR2 ANQGSEA. CDR3 amino acids: CSVVGKGEKLFF.

The rearrangement uses TRBV6-5 and TRBJ2-2; lacking DNA, the TRBD1 call made by TCRdb goes unchecked. Germline V gene lookup returns CDR1 MNHEY and CDR2 SVGAGI. This CDR3 comprises 16 residues. Here the CDR3 reads CASSLYRGHTTGELFF.

CDR3 amino acids: CAWGLGKQTQYF. V is TRBV30 and J is TRBJ2-5; TCRdb calls TRBD2, which cannot be checked without DNA. CDR1 is GTSNPN, CDR2 SVGIG, per germline (reference sequence). CDR3 size: 12 residues.

CDR3 region: CASTTSVSYNEQFF. The chain couples TRBV7-2 to TRBJ2-1; absent DNA, TCRdb's TRBD2 call cannot be checked. The CDR3 loop spans 14 amino acids. The germline gives CDR1 SGHTA, CDR2 FQGNSA.

This sequence joins TRBV5-1 and TRBJ2-2; TCRdb's assignment of TRBD1 cannot be checked, as there is no DNA. This CDR3 contains 13 residues. Germline V gene data show CDR1 as SGHRS and CDR2 as YFSETQ. The CDR3 region is CASKIDRTGELFF.

This chain joins TRBV28 and TRBJ2-1; TCRdb reports TRBD1, a call that lacks DNA to check it against. This CDR3 region has 16 residues. Germline V lookup: CDR1 MDHEN, CDR2 SYDVKM. CDR3 residues: CASSGGSSTLWDEQFF.

The rearrangement uses TRBV5-1 and TRBJ2-1; TCRdb calls TRBD2, which cannot be checked without DNA. The CDR3 spans 13 residues. Germline assignment: CDR1 SGHRS and CDR2 YFSETQ. The CDR3 loop reads CASRSSWSGQQFF.

V usage is TRBV20-1 and J usage is TRBJ1-1. In germline, CDR1 is DFQATT, CDR2 SNEGSKA (reference sequence). The CDR3 loop spans 11 amino acids. CDR3 protein: CSAKYGEKAFF.

The gene calls are TRBV4-3 and TRBJ2-7. Germline V gives CDR1 LGHNA, CDR2 YSLEER. The CDR3 is 13 amino acids. The CDR3 loop is CASSQRKGYEQYF.

This rearrangement joins TRBV29-1 to TRBJ2-7; TCRdb indicates TRBD1, and absent DNA this call remains unverified. CDR1 SQVTM and CDR2 ANQGSEA come from the germline V gene. This CDR3 contains 14 residues. The CDR3 spells CSAKGRQGAYEQYF.

This chain uses TRBV3-1 with TRBJ2-5. This CDR3 region has 12 residues. Germline lookup yields CDR1 LGHDT and CDR2 YNNKEL (reference sequence). Here the CDR3 reads CASSQELATQYF.

This rearrangement joins TRBV20-1 to TRBJ1-4; the TCRdb D gene call, TRBD1, has no DNA to confirm it. The germline V gene has CDR1 DFQATT and CDR2 SNEGSKA (reference sequence). There are 15 residues in the CDR3. CDR3 residues: CSTVQGGTVTEKLFF.

The CDR3 sequence is CASSLDRGGRDTQYF. The J gene is TRBJ2-3, the V gene TRBV7-2; TCRdb names TRBD2, which stays unverified in the absence of DNA. The CDR3 contains 15 residues. Germline values: CDR1 SGHTA, CDR2 FQGNSA.

The V and J genes are TRBV9 and TRBJ2-4; TCRdb proposes TRBD2, but this gene call is untestable without DNA. The germline V gene encodes CDR1 SGDLS and CDR2 YYNGEE. This CDR3 is built from 17 residues. The CDR3 loop reads CASSRGGLAGGKNIQYF.

This chain connects TRBV15 to TRBJ1-3. Germline-derived CDR1 and CDR2 are LNHNV and YYDKDF (reference sequence). The CDR3 sequence is 16 residues long. The CDR3 protein is CATSREKVVDGNTIYF.

The chain carries TRBV20-1 and TRBJ1-1. The CDR3 consists of 15 residues. Germline V CDR1 and CDR2: DFQATT, SNEGSKA (reference sequence). The CDR3: CSASGSSNMNTEAFF.

J is TRBJ1-1 and V is TRBV5-1; there is no DNA to check the TCRdb D call of TRBD1. This CDR3 has 15 amino acids. The germline V gene has CDR1 SGHRS and CDR2 YFSETQ. CDR3 sequence reads: CASSPMGGGNTEAFF. The whole variable domain, filled in from reference TRBV5-1 and TRBJ1-1, reads KAGVTQTPRYLIKTRGQQVTLSCSPISGHRSVSWYQQTPGQGLQFLFEYFSETQRNKGNFPGRFSGRQFSNSRSEMNVSTLELGDSALYLCASSPMGGGNTEAFFGQGTRLTVV.

The chain's CDR3 is CASSQLRGYEQYF. The J gene is TRBJ2-7, the V gene TRBV4-3; as DNA is missing, the TRBD1 call by TCRdb cannot be tested. CDR1 and CDR2 (germline): LGHNA, YSLEER. CDR3 length: 13 residues.

V is TRBV6-1 and J is TRBJ2-7; the D call of TRBD1 rests on TCRdb alone, since no DNA is present to check it. The CDR3 spans 15 residues. Germline assignment: CDR1 MNHNS and CDR2 SASEGT. This CDR3 is CASSPLRAYPYEQYF.

The CDR3 loop is CSAPGVINEQFF. The chain employs TRBV20-1 and TRBJ2-1; TCRdb outputs TRBD1, but without DNA this stays unchecked. Germline values: CDR1 DFQATT, CDR2 SNEGSKA (reference sequence). The CDR3 contains 12 residues.